The clone carrying this T cell receptor beta chain was recorded at least ten times. The trim removed 5 bases at V and 7 bases at J, leaving 5 bases unmatched. Germline loops: CDR1 LGHNA, CDR2 YSLEER. CDR3 size: 14 residues. Researchers used genomic DNA as the template to profile TCR beta VDJ and CDR3. TCRdb ran MiXCR on the reads and lists one entry per CDR3 protein. The sample includes about 110,000 distinct CDR3 sequences, around 50% of them seen just once. The source of the sample is a study of CD8+CD57+ T cells in acquired aplastic anemia. The sequenced sample was sorted CD4+, CD8+, or CD8+CD57+ T cells (not recorded which) from PBMCs. This receptor was obtained from a human donor in good health, serving as a control. The chain links TRBV4-3 to TRBJ2-2; TRBD1 aligns across 9 bases. This CDR3 is CASSRDRADGELFF. The CDR3 region has the DNA TGCGCCAGCAGCAGGGACAGGGCTGACGGGGAGCTGTTTTTT.